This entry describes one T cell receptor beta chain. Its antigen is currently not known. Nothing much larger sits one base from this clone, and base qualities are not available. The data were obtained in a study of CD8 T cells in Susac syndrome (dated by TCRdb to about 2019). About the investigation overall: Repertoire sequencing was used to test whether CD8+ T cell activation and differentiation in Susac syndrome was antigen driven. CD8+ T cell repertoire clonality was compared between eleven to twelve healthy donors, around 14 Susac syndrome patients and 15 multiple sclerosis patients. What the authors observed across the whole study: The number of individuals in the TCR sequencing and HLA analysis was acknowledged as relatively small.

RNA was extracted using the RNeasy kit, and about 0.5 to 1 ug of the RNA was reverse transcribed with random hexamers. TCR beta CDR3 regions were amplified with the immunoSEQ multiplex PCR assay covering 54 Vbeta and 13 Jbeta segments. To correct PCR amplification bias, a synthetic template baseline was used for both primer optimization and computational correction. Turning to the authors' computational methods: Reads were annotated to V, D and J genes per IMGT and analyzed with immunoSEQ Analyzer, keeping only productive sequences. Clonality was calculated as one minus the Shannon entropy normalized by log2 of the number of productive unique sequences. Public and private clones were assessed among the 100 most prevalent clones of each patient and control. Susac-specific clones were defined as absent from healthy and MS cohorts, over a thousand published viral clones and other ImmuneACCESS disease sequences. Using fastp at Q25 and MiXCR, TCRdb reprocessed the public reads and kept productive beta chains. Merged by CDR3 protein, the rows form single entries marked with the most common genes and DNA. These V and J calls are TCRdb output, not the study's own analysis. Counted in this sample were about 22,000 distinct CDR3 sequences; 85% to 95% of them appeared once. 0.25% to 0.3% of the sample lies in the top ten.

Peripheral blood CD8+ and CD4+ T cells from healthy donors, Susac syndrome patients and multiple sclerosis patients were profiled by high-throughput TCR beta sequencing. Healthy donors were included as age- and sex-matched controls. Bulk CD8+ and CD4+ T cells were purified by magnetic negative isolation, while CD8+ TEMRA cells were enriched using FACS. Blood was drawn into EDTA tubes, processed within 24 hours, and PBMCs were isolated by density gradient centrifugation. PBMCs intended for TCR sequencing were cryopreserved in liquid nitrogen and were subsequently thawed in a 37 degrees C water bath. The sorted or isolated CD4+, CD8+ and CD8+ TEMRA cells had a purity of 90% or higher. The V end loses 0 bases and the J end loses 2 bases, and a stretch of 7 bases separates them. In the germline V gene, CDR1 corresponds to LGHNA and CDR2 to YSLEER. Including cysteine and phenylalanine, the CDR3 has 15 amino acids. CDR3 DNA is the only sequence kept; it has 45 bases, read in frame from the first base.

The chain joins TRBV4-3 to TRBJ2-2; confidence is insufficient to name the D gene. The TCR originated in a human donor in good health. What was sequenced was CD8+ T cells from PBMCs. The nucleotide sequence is TGCGCCAGCAGCCAAGATTGGCCTAACACCGGGGAGCTGTTTTTT. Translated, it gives CASSQDWPNTGELFF.